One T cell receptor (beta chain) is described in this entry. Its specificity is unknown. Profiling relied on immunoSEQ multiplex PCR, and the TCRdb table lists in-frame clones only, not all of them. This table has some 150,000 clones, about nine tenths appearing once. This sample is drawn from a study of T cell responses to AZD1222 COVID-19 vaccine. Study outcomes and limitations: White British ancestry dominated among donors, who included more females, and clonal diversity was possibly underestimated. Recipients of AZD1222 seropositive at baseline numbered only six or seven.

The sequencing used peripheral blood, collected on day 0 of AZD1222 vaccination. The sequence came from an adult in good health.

In nucleotides, the CDR3 is TGTGCCAGCAGTTACACAGGGCTGGGATCACCCCTCCACTTT. Translating it yields CASSYTGLGSPLHF. The chain is built from TRBV25-1 and TRBJ1-6, with a possible D match to TRBD1 (6 bases). Between the trimmed V and J ends, which lost 5 bases and 10 bases, there was a span of 15 bases. The CDR3 has 14 residues. Germline V gene lookup returns CDR1 MGHDK and CDR2 SYGVNS.